This is a list of T cell receptor beta chains from one sample in a study of T cells in Graves' hyperthyroidism and ophthalmopathy. TCRdb re-derived calls from the multiplex PCR reads in MiXCR, one entry per CDR3 protein. Counted here are fewer than 650,000 distinct CDR3 sequences, roughly 14% occurring once; the ten biggest clones make up 3.5% to 4.5%. The source material was blood. Receptors originate from a woman between 40 and 55 years old with Graves' ophthalmopathy. Each CDR3 is given with its conserved first and last residue. A D gene is named only where the DNA matches it firmly. Not all rows give a size; the values are once, few, many and, for expanded clones, a class.

>NA|TRBJ1-5|TRBV7-2|14|many
TGTGCCAGCAGCCAGGGGCGTAGCAATCAGCCCCAGCATTTT
CASSQGRSNQPQHF
>NA|TRBJ2-7|TRBV6-2/TRBV6-3|14|many
TGTGCCAGCAGGACAAATCCCCTCTTTGAGGAGCAGTACTTC
CASRTNPLFEEQYF
>NA|TRBJ1-2|TRBV29-1|11|many
TGCAGCGTCCCACATAGGGACGGCTACACCTTC
CSVPHRDGYTF
>TRBD2|TRBJ2-7|TRBV20-1|14|NA
TGCAGTGCCTTTACCGGGACTAGAAGTTACGAGCAGTACTTC
CSAFTGTRSYEQYF
>TRBD1|TRBJ2-7|TRBV12-3/TRBV12-4|14|NA
TGTGCCAGCAGTCGCCCTACAGGGGACCACGAGCAGTACTTC
CASSRPTGDHEQYF
>TRBD2|TRBJ2-7|TRBV11-3|15|few
TGTGCCAGCAGCACGAACTCCGGGGGGAGTTACGAGCAGTACTTC
CASSTNSGGSYEQYF
>TRBD1|TRBJ1-3|TRBV11-2|18|many
TGTGCCAGCAGCAACCGGGACAGAAGCCTTTACTCTGGAAACACCATATATTTT
CASSNRDRSLYSGNTIYF
>NA|TRBJ2-2|TRBV27|15|few
TGTGCCAGCAGTTTAACAATAATGGGTTGGGGGGAGCTGTTTTTT
CASSLTIMGWGELFF
>NA|TRBJ1-2|TRBV11-3|13|many
TGTGCCAGCAGCTTAGAGCTATACTATGGCTACACCTTC
CASSLELYYGYTF
>NA|TRBJ2-7|TRBV6-1|15|many
TGTGCCAGCAGTGAACAGGGAATGGGGTCCTACGAGCAGTACTTC
CASSEQGMGSYEQYF
>NA|TRBJ2-5|TRBV6-4|12|NA
TGTGCCAGCAGAACTAGGCGAGAGACCCAGTACTTC
CASRTRRETQYF
>NA|TRBJ2-7|TRBV29-1|11|few
TGCAGCGTGGAGGGGGGACTCGAGCAGTACTTC
CSVEGGLEQYF
>NA|TRBJ1-1|TRBV6-2/TRBV6-3|13|many
TGTGCCAGCAGCTCGGCGTCAGGGGCGAAAGCTTTCTTT
CASSSASGAKAFF
>TRBD2|TRBJ2-7|TRBV28|12|many
TGTGCCAGTCAAAGTTTGAGCGGGACCCTATACTTC
CASQSLSGTLYF
>NA|TRBJ2-4|TRBV28|12|many
TGTGCCAGCTCCCCTGGGGCAAACATTCAGTACTTC
CASSPGANIQYF
>NA|TRBJ1-3|TRBV4-2|16|few
TGTGCCAGCACTTATCAGGGAGGTCTTTCAGGAAACACCATATATTTT
CASTYQGGLSGNTIYF
>NA|TRBJ1-2|TRBV28|12|many
TGTGCCAGCAGTCGACGGACTGATGGCTACACCTTC
CASSRRTDGYTF
>NA|TRBJ1-1|TRBV29-1|14|many
TGCAGCTCTATTTTTATGGGGGCGAACACTGAAGCTTTCTTT
CSSIFMGANTEAFF
>NA|TRBJ2-5|TRBV10-1|14|many
TGCGCCAGCAGCGAGACTAGTACGGGTGAGACCCAGTACTTC
CASSETSTGETQYF
>TRBD1|TRBJ1-1|TRBV5-6|14|NA
TGTGCCAGCAGCACATCCGGGACAGAGACTGAAGCTTTCTTT
CASSTSGTETEAFF
>TRBD1|TRBJ1-1|TRBV12-5|14|few
TGTGCTAGTGGTTTGGGGGGACAGGACACTGAAGCTTTCTTT
CASGLGGQDTEAFF
>NA|TRBJ2-2|TRBV6-1|11|many
TGTGCCAGCAGCGGCTCCGGGGAGCTGTTTTTT
CASSGSGELFF
>NA|TRBJ1-1|TRBV7-9|14|many
TGTGCCAGCAGCTTAGATCAGGGCCACACTGAAGCTTTCTTT
CASSLDQGHTEAFF
>NA|TRBJ2-7|TRBV5-4|14|many
TGTGCCAGCAGCTTGCAAGGGGAAGTCTACGAGCAGTACTTC
CASSLQGEVYEQYF
>NA|TRBJ1-2|TRBV20-1|15|NA
TGCAGTGCTAGAGCCGGGACGTCGCTTCCGTCTGGCTACACCTTC
CSARAGTSLPSGYTF
>TRBD2|TRBJ2-7|TRBV20-1|14|many
TGCAGTGCACACTTAGCGGGAGGGCACCCCGAGCAGTACTTC
CSAHLAGGHPEQYF
>NA|TRBJ2-7|TRBV4-1|14|few
TGCGCCAGCAGCCAAGGACAGGGGAGGGGCGAGCAGTACTTC
CASSQGQGRGEQYF
>NA|TRBJ2-5|TRBV5-1|15|many
TGCGCCAGCAGCTTGGGCGTCATAGATGGAGAGACCCAGTACTTC
CASSLGVIDGETQYF
>TRBD1|TRBJ1-2|TRBV20-1|13|many
TGCAGTGCTAGAGGTGGACAGGGTGATGGCTACACCTTC
CSARGGQGDGYTF
>NA|TRBJ2-5|TRBV12-3/TRBV12-4|12|many
TGTGCCAGCAGCTTGCAGCAAGAGACCCAGTACTTC
CASSLQQETQYF
>TRBD2|TRBJ2-7|TRBV10-3|13|few
TGTGCCACCCAGGGAGGGACCAGCTACGAGCAGTACTTC
CATQGGTSYEQYF
>TRBD1|TRBJ1-2|TRBV27|19|many
TGTGCCAGCAGTTTAATGCCCGGACAGGGGGCGTTGGTTAGGTATGGCTACACCTTC
CASSLMPGQGALVRYGYTF
>TRBD2|TRBJ2-5|TRBV20-1|13|many
TGCAGTGCTACTAGCGGGACCCAAGAGACCCAGTACTTC
CSATSGTQETQYF
>NA|TRBJ1-2|TRBV27|14|many
TGTGCCAGCGGTCGGGTTGGGGGGCCCTATGGCTACACCTTC
CASGRVGGPYGYTF
>TRBD2|TRBJ2-7|TRBV11-1|16|many
TGTGCCAGCAGCACCCCCACTAGCGGATCCCCCTACGAGCAGTACTTC
CASSTPTSGSPYEQYF
>TRBD1|TRBJ1-5|TRBV11-3|19|many
TGTGCCAGCAGCTCCCGGGGACAGGAAATCACGTGGAGCAATCAGCCCCAGCATTTT
CASSSRGQEITWSNQPQHF
>TRBD2|TRBJ2-7|TRBV10-3|17|many
TGTGCCATCAGAGCCGGGACAGGAGTAGCGGGAGGGCACGAGCAGTACTTC
CAIRAGTGVAGGHEQYF
>NA|TRBJ2-5|TRBV15|16|many
TGTGCCACCAGCAGAGATGAAGGGGGGTACCAAGAGACCCAGTACTTC
CATSRDEGGYQETQYF
>NA|TRBJ2-7|TRBV6-2/TRBV6-3|17|many
TGTGCCAGCAGTTACCCAGAGACAGGCCCTACTTCCTACGAGCAGTACTTC
CASSYPETGPTSYEQYF
>NA|TRBJ1-5|TRBV28|15|NA
TGTGCCAGCAGGCCGGGACCGCTCTCAAGTCAGCCCCAGCATTTT
CASRPGPLSSQPQHF
>NA|TRBJ2-7|TRBV27|13|many
TGTGCCAGCTCATTACCACATAACTACGAGCAGTACTTC
CASSLPHNYEQYF
>NA|TRBJ2-7|TRBV6-5|14|NA
TGTGCCAGCAGTTATCAGCGGCAGGGGTACGAGCAGTACTTC
CASSYQRQGYEQYF
>TRBD2|TRBJ2-5|TRBV5-5|13|many
TGTGCCAGCAGGACTAGCGGGAGAGAGACCCAGTACTTC
CASRTSGRETQYF
>NA|TRBJ2-7|TRBV7-2|15|many
TGTGCCAGCAGCTTAGCGCCTCAGGGAGCCTACGAGCAGTACTTC
CASSLAPQGAYEQYF
>NA|TRBJ2-5|TRBV11-2|13|many
TGTGCCAGCAGCCTACGACAAAGAGAGACCCAGTACTTC
CASSLRQRETQYF
>TRBD2|TRBJ2-7|TRBV12-3/TRBV12-4|14|NA
TGTGCCAGCAGCCCGACAAGCGGGAGCCACGAGCAGTACTTC
CASSPTSGSHEQYF
>NA|TRBJ2-4|TRBV20-1|16|NA
TGCAGTGCTAGAGATCTGATTAGTTTAGCCAAAAACATTCAGTACTTC
CSARDLISLAKNIQYF
>TRBD2|TRBJ2-7|TRBV20-1|20|NA
TGCAGTGCTAGTCCACCACCGGGACTAGCGGGAGACTATGGCTCCTACGAGCAGTACTTC
CSASPPPGLAGDYGSYEQYF
>NA|TRBJ2-2|TRBV25-1|12|many
TGTGCCAGCAGGACTGCCACCGGGGAGCTGTTTTTT
CASRTATGELFF
>NA|TRBJ2-7|TRBV28|15|many
TGTGCCAGCATCAGGCGGGCAGGTAACTCCTACGAGCAGTACTTC
CASIRRAGNSYEQYF
>TRBD2|TRBJ2-7|TRBV27|16|many
TGTGCCAGCAGTTTAGGGGCCTGGCGGGAGGGCAACGAGCAGTACTTC
CASSLGAWREGNEQYF
>NA|TRBJ1-1|TRBV6-5|15|many
TGTGCCAGCAGTTATTTTGGACAGCCGAACACTGAAGCTTTCTTT
CASSYFGQPNTEAFF